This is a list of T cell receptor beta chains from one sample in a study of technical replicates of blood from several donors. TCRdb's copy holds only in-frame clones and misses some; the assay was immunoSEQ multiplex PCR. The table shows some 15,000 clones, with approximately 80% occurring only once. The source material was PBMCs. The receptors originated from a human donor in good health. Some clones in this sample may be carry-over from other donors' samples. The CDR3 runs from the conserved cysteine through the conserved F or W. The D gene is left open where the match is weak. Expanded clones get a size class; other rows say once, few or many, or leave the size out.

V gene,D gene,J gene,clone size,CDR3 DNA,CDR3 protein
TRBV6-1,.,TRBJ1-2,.,TGTGCCAGCAGCGCGGGCAGAGAGTTGGATGGCTACACCTTC,CASSAGRELDGYTF
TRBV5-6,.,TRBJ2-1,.,TGTGCCAGCAGCTTTGACTGGCGGAATGACAATGAGCAGTTCTTC,CASSFDWRNDNEQFF
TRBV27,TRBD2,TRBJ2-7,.,TGTGCCAGCAGGACTGGACTAGGCGGATACGAGCAGTACTTC,CASRTGLGGYEQYF
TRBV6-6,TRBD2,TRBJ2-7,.,TGTGCCAGCTCTAAGGGACTAGCGGATTTCTACGAGCAGTACTTC,CASSKGLADFYEQYF
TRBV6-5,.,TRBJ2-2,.,TGTGCCAGCAGGAGGGGGGGGGCGTCATTAGGGGAGCTGTTTTTT,CASRRGGASLGELFF
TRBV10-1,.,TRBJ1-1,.,TGCGCCAGCAGTGATATATACACTGAAGCTTTCTTT,CASSDIYTEAFF
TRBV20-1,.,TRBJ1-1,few,TGCAGTGGAGAGGGGAACACTGAAGCTTTCTTT,CSGEGNTEAFF
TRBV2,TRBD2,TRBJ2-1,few,TGTGCCAGCAGCGAGCTGGGACTAGCGGAGCAGTTCTTC,CASSELGLAEQFF
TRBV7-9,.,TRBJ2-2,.,TGTGCCAGCAGCTTAATGAGTGGGAACACCGGGGAGCTGTTTTTT,CASSLMSGNTGELFF
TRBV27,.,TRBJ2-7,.,TGTGCCAGCAGTTTAACGGGATGCGGGTCCTCCTACGAGCAGTACTTC,CASSLTGCGSSYEQYF
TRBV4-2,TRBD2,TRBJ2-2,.,TGTGCCAGCAGCCAAGAAACGGGAGGGCCCGGGGAGCTGTTTTTT,CASSQETGGPGELFF
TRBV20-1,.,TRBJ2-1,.,TGCAGTGCTAGACTTATTAATGAGCAGTTCTTC,CSARLINEQFF
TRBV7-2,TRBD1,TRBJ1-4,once,TGTGCCAGCAGCTTAGACAGGGGGGGTGAAAAACTGTTTTTT,CASSLDRGGEKLFF
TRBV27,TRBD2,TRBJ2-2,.,TGTGCCAGCAGTCGGACTAGGCGGACCGGGGAGCTGTTTTTT,CASSRTRRTGELFF
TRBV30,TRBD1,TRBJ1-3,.,TGTGCCTGGATAGGACAGGCTGGAAACACCATATATTTT,CAWIGQAGNTIYF
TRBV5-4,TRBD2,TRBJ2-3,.,TGTGCCAGCAGCTTGGGTGGGGCGGGAGAGGGCGCAGATACGCAGTATTTT,CASSLGGAGEGADTQYF
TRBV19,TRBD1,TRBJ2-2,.,TGTGCCAGTAGCGCGACAGGGTGGCCCGGGGAGCTGTTTTTT,CASSATGWPGELFF
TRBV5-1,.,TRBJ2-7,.,TGCGCCAGCAGTTCGGACAATTCCTACGAGCAGTACTTC,CASSSDNSYEQYF
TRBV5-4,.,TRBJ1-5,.,TGTGCCAGCAGCTTGGGGGGAGGTGGTAGCAATCAGCCCCAGCATTTT,CASSLGGGGSNQPQHF
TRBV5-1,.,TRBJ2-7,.,TGCGCCAGCAGCTTACGCAGGGGTGTGAGGGACCACTCCTACGAGCAGTACTTC,CASSLRRGVRDHSYEQYF
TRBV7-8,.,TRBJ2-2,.,TGTGCCAGCAGCTTACTGGCCAACACCGGGGAGCTGTTTTTT,CASSLLANTGELFF
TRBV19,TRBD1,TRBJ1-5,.,TGTGCCAGTAGTACCGACAGGGCTAGCAATCAGCCCCAGCATTTT,CASSTDRASNQPQHF
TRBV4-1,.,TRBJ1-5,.,TGCGCCAGCAGCCAAGATGACGGGGTCGGGGGGCATCAGCCCCAGCATTTT,CASSQDDGVGGHQPQHF
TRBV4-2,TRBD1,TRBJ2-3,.,TGTGCCAGCAGCCTGGCGACAGGGGCGATGACAGATACGCAGTATTTT,CASSLATGAMTDTQYF
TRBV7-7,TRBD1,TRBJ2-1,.,TGTGCCAGCAGCTTAGCCTCCGGGACAGGGCATTTGTCTGAGCAGTTCTTC,CASSLASGTGHLSEQFF
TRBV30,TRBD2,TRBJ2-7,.,TGTGCCTGGAGTTCAGGACTAGCGGGAGTCCACGAGCAGTACTTC,CAWSSGLAGVHEQYF
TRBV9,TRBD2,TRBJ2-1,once,TGTGCCAGCAGCGTAGACGCCCTGGAGGCGGGAGGGAATGAGCAGTTCTTC,CASSVDALEAGGNEQFF
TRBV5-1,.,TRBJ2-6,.,TGCGCCAGCAGCTTGTCGGTTAGCGTGAGCTCTGGGGCCAACGTCCTGACTTTC,CASSLSVSVSSGANVLTF
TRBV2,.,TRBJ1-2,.,TGTGCCAGCAGGGCCGCGGGGGACTATGGCTACACCTTC,CASRAAGDYGYTF
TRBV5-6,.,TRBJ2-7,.,TGTGCCAGCAGTCGTATCGGGGAATACGAGCAGTACTTC,CASSRIGEYEQYF
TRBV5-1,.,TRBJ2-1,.,TGCGCCAGCAGCTTGGCGGGAGAGCCCGGGAGTGAGCAGTTCTTC,CASSLAGEPGSEQFF
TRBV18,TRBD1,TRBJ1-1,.,TGTGCCAGCTCATTACAGGGGGCGGACACTGAAGCTTTCTTT,CASSLQGADTEAFF
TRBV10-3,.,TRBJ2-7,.,TGTGCCATCAGTGGAGGGGGGGGTCAGTCCTACGAGCAGTACTTC,CAISGGGGQSYEQYF
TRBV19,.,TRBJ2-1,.,TGTGCCAGTAGTCGGGGTGGAACCCCCATAGATGAGCAGTTCTTC,CASSRGGTPIDEQFF
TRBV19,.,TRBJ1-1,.,TGTGCCAGTAATACAGCGAACACTGAAGCTTTCTTT,CASNTANTEAFF
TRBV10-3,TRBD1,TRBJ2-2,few,TGTGCCATCAGTGGGACAGGGTACACCGGGGAGCTGTTTTTT,CAISGTGYTGELFF
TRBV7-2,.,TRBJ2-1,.,TGTGCCAGCAGCTCTGGGGGAGGAGGGGGCAAGGAGCAGTTCTTC,CASSSGGGGGKEQFF
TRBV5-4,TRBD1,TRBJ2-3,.,TGTGCCAGCAGCCTAACGACAGGGACGGACACAGATACGCAGTATTTT,CASSLTTGTDTDTQYF
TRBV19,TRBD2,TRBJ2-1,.,TGTGCCAGTAGTATCGGCGGGAGTGGCGGCAATGAGCAGTTCTTC,CASSIGGSGGNEQFF
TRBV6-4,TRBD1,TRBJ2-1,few,TGTGCCAGCAGCGACGGGACAGGGGGGGCCGATGAGCAGTTCTTC,CASSDGTGGADEQFF
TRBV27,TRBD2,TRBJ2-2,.,TGTGCCAGCAGTGCCTGGAGGACTAGCAGAGCGAACACCGGGGAGCTGTTTTTT,CASSAWRTSRANTGELFF
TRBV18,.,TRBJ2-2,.,TGTGCCAGCTCACCACCGGGACTGGGGGCCGGGGAGCTGTTTTTT,CASSPPGLGAGELFF
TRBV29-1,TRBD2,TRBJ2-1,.,TGCAGCGTTGATAATAGCGGGAGGGCCTATGTAAATGAGCAGTTCTTC,CSVDNSGRAYVNEQFF
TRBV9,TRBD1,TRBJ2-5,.,TGTGCCAGCAGCCCAGGGGCAGGGGGCGGGGAGACCCAGTACTTC,CASSPGAGGGETQYF